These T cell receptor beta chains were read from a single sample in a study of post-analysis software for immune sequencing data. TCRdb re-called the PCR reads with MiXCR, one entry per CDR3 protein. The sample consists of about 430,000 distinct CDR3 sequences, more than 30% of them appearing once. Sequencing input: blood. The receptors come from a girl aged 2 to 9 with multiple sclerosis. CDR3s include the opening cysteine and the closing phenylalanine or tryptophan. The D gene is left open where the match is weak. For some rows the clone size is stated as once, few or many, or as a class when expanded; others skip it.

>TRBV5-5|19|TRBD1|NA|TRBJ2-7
TGTGCCAGCAGCTCCCTACAGGGGGCACTCCGGGACTTCCCCTACGAGCAGTACTTC
CASSSLQGALRDFPYEQYF
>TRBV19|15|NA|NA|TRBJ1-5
TGTGCCAGTAGTATTCCTGGTGAGAGCAATCAGCCCCAGCATTTT
CASSIPGESNQPQHF
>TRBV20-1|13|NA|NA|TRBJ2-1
TGTAGTGCCATGAGCAGCTCCTCCAATGAGCAGTTCTTC
CSAMSSSSNEQFF
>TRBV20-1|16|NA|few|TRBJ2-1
TGCAGTGCTGCGTCCGAGGGTTTTGTTTCCTACAATGAGCAGTTCTTC
CSAASEGFVSYNEQFF
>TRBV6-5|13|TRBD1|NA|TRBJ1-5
TGTGCCAGCGGGGGACAGCGGGGTCAGCCCCAGCATTTT
CASGGQRGQPQHF
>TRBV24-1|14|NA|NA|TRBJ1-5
TGTGCCACCAGTGATTTGGCCTTCAATCAGCCCCAGCATTTT
CATSDLAFNQPQHF
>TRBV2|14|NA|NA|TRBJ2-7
TGTGCCAGCAGTGCTGGACAGCCATCGGGTGAGCAGTACTTC
CASSAGQPSGEQYF
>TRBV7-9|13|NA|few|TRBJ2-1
TGTGCCAGCAGCTTAGACCTTATTATGGAGCAGTTCTTC
CASSLDLIMEQFF
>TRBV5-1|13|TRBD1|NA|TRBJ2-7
TGCGCCAGCAGCTCTGGACAGGGGAGCGAGCAGTACTTC
CASSSGQGSEQYF
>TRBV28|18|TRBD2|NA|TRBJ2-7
TGTGCCAGCAGTTCCCCAATCGGGACTAGCGGGCCCCACTACGAGCAGTACTTC
CASSSPIGTSGPHYEQYF
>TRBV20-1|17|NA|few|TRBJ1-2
TGCAGTGCTAGAGCGAAGTGGCAGGGTGAGGAAGGCTATGGCTACACCTTC
CSARAKWQGEEGYGYTF
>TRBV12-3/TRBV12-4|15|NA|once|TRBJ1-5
TGTGCCAGCAGTTCCCTAGACAGCTACAATCAGCCCCAGCATTTT
CASSSLDSYNQPQHF
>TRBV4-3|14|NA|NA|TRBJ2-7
TGCGCCAGCAGCCAAGACCAGAGCTCCTACGAGCAGTACTTC
CASSQDQSSYEQYF
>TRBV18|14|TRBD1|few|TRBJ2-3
TGTGCCAGCTCACCAAGAGACAGGGCAGATACGCAGTATTTT
CASSPRDRADTQYF
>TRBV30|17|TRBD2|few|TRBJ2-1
TGTGCCTGGAGTGCCCGGGGGGGCCTCTTGCGTGTAGCACAGACGTTCTTC
CAWSARGGLLRVAQTFF
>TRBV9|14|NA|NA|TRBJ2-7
TGTGCCAGCAGCCCCCGGGCCCCCTCCTACGAGCAGTACTTC
CASSPRAPSYEQYF
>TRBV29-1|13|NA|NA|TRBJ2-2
TGCAGCGCGGGTGGGGAGAACACCGGGGAGCTGTTTTTT
CSAGGENTGELFF
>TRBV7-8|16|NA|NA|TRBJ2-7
TGTGCCAGCAAAGAGCGCCCGGGACGGAAGATCTACGAGCAGTACTTC
CASKERPGRKIYEQYF
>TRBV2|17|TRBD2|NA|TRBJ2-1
TGTGCCAGCAGTGAAGCGCCCGGCGGGGGGGCGATCAATGAGCAGTTCTTC
CASSEAPGGGAINEQFF
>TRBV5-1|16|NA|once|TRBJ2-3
TGCGCCAGCAGCTACGGGACGGACTTATACACAGATACGCAGTATTTT
CASSYGTDLYTDTQYF
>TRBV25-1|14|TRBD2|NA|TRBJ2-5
TGTGCCAGCAGTGAGTCGAGCGGGGGGCCCCGGCAGTACTTC
CASSESSGGPRQYF
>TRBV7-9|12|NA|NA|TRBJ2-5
TGTGCCAGCAGCTTAGGATGGGAGACCCAGTACTTC
CASSLGWETQYF
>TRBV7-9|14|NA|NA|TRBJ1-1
TGTGCCAGCAGCTCCCACACAGGGTCCACTGAAGCTTTCTTT
CASSSHTGSTEAFF